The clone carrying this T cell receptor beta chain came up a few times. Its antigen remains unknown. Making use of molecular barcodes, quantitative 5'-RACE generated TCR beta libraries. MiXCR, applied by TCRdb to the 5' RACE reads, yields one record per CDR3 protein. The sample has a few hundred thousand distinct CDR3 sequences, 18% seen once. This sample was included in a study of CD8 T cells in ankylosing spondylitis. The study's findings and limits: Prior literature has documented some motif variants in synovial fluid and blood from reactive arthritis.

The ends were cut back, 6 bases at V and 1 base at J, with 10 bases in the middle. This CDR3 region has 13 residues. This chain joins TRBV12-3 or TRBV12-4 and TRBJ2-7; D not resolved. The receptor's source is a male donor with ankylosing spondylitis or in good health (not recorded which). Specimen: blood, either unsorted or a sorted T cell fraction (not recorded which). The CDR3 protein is CASSSEVSYEQYF. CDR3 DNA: TGTGCCAGCAGCTCAGAGGTATCCTACGAGCAGTACTTC.